The 27 T cell receptor beta chains reported below all come from one sample, sequenced in a study of T cell changes during pregnancy in multiple sclerosis. Some clones are missing from TCRdb's copy, which holds only in-frame ones; the method was immunoSEQ multiplex PCR. In the table there are some 77,000 clones, just over 90% of which are singletons. Sequencing used CD4+ T cells from peripheral blood mononuclear cells, obtained before pregnancy. These receptors were collected from a female donor with multiple sclerosis, enrolled in a pregnancy study.

The sample holds one count of this clone. V and J are TRBV28 and TRBJ2-1; D perhaps matches TRBD1 (6 bases). CDR1 is MDHEN and CDR2 is SYDVKM in the germline V gene. Trimming shortened V by 6 bases and J by 9 bases, and 9 bases separated the two germline ends. The CDR3 extends over 11 amino acids. The CDR3 reads CASSLQGEQFF. The CDR3 region has the DNA TGTGCCAGCAGCCTACAGGGTGAGCAGTTCTTC. Drawing the rest from reference TRBV28 and TRBJ2-1, the complete variable domain is DVKVTQSSRYLVKRTGEKVFLECVQDMDHENMFWYRQDPGLGLRLIYFSYDVKMKEKGDIPEGYSVSREKKERFSLILESASTNQTSMYLCASSLQGEQFFGPGTRLTVL.

The rearrangement joins TRBV19 to TRBJ2-5; D might be TRBD2 (5 bases). There are 14 residues in the CDR3. Germline V gene lookup returns CDR1 LNHDA and CDR2 SQIVND (reference sequence). The V gene lost 9 bases and the J gene lost 3 bases, with 17 bases spanning the gap. CDR3 sequence: CASQNGGSEETQYF. CDR3 in DNA: TGTGCCAGCCAAAACGGAGGATCGGAAGAGACCCAGTACTTC. The whole variable domain, remainder taken from reference TRBV19 and TRBJ2-5, is DGGITQSPKYLFRKEGQNVTLSCEQNLNHDAMYWYRQDPGQGLRLIYYSQIVNDFQKGDIAEGYSVSREKKESFPLTVTSAQKNPTAFYLCASQNGGSEETQYFGPGTRLLVL.

The V call is TRBV27, the J call TRBJ1-1; TRBD1 matches at 7 bases. In germline, CDR1 is MNHEY, CDR2 SMNVEV (reference sequence). CDR3 length: 14 residues. The V segment lost 6 bases and the J segment 0 bases; nucleotides outside the gene matches: 4. The CDR3 region is CASSPDRVNTEAFF. CDR3 nucleotide sequence: TGTGCCAGCAGCCCCGACAGGGTGAACACTGAAGCTTTCTTT.

V usage is TRBV4-1 and J usage is TRBJ2-1, with TRBD2 matching 8 bases. V dropped 0 bases and J dropped 4; count of bases not matched to a gene: 8. The CDR3 is 17 amino acids. Germline values: CDR1 MGHRA, CDR2 YSYEKL. CDR3: CASSQEIKASGYNEQFF. The CDR3 DNA reads TGCGCCAGCAGCCAAGAGATCAAGGCTAGCGGGTACAATGAGCAGTTCTTC.

The chain carries TRBV5-5 and TRBJ1-1; D may be TRBD1 (5 bases). This CDR3 is 20 amino acids long. Trimming stripped 4 bases from V and 3 bases from J, with 31 bases between. Germline V gene sequence: CDR1 SGHKS, CDR2 YYEKEE (reference sequence). In DNA form, the CDR3 reads TGTGCCAGCAGCCCACCCCAGACAGATCAGCCACTTTCCACTGACACTGAAGCTTTCTTT. This codes for CASSPPQTDQPLSTDTEAFF.

The genes are TRBV7-3 and TRBJ2-2; the match to TRBD2 covers 7 bases. This CDR3 spans 13 amino acids. Germline CDR1 SGHTA, CDR2 FQGTGA. J gave up 3 bases and V 5 bases, and 0 bases lay outside the gene matches. The CDR3 nucleotides are TGTGCCAGCAGCGGGGGGGACACCGGGGAGCTGTTTTTT. The encoded protein is CASSGGDTGELFF.

The rearrangement links TRBV2 to TRBJ2-7, with D possibly being TRBD1 (5 bases). V shed 4 bases and J shed 4 bases, with 17 bases lying between them. Germline V CDR1 and CDR2: SNHLY, FYNNEI. The CDR3 is made up of 15 amino acids. The CDR3 loop is CASSGGQGLRYEQYF. For the CDR3, the DNA is TGTGCCAGCAGTGGAGGCCAGGGATTAAGGTACGAGCAGTACTTC.

The gene calls are TRBV10-2 and TRBJ1-6; possible D gene TRBD1, 6 bases. Trimming removed 4 bases at V and 5 bases at J, with 15 bases between. Germline V gene lookup returns CDR1 WSHSY and CDR2 SAAADI. The CDR3 totals 16 residues. CDR3 sequence: CASSVGWRQDNSPLHF. The CDR3 nucleotides read TGCGCCAGCAGTGTCGGGTGGAGACAGGATAATTCACCCCTCCACTTT.

The chain is built from TRBV5-1 and TRBJ2-3, with TRBD1 identical over 8 bases. The germline V gene has CDR1 SGHRS and CDR2 YFSETQ. After removal of 4 bases from V and 5 bases from J, the junction contained 6 bases not matched to a gene. The length of the CDR3 is 14 residues. Here the CDR3 reads CASSRTGQQDTQYF. CDR3 DNA: TGCGCCAGCAGCCGGACAGGGCAACAAGATACGCAGTATTTT.

J is TRBJ2-7 and V is TRBV10-2; tentatively, D is TRBD2 (7 bases). Trimming pared 4 bases from V and 7 bases from J, leaving 17 bases between. From germline, CDR1 is WSHSY and CDR2 SAAADI. There are 14 residues in the CDR3. The CDR3 region has the DNA TGCGCCAGCAGTGTATCAGGGGAGGGACAAGAGCAGTACTTC. It translates to CASSVSGEGQEQYF.

The J gene is TRBJ2-3, the V gene TRBV30; D might be TRBD2 (6 bases). CDR3 length: 15 amino acids. Germline CDR1 is GTSNPN and CDR2 is SVGIG (reference sequence). Trimming removed 3 bases from V and 0 bases from J, with 13 bases in between. CDR3 nucleotides: TGTGCCTGGAGCCATGGGACTTCTAGCACAGATACGCAGTATTTT. Translating it yields CAWSHGTSSTDTQYF.

The chain has TRBV6-4 and TRBJ1-2, with D possibly matching TRBD1 (5 bases). V lost 6 bases and J 0 bases, leaving 17 bases between the germline ends. Germline V CDR1 and CDR2: MRHNA, SNTAGT. The CDR3 covers 16 residues. The chain's CDR3 is CASRLHHDSANYGYTF. CDR3 coding DNA: TGTGCCAGCAGGCTCCACCACGACAGCGCTAACTATGGCTACACCTTC.

The chain recombines TRBV6-1 with TRBJ1-1, with unresolved D. The CDR3 length is 14 residues. V was shortened by 10 bases and J by 5 bases, with 20 bases between the two germline ends. Germline V gives CDR1 MNHNS, CDR2 SASEGT. CDR3 sequence reads: CATNTLQPRTEAFF. As DNA, the CDR3 is TGTGCCACGAATACTTTACAGCCACGGACTGAAGCTTTCTTT.

The genes are TRBV5-1 and TRBJ2-3, with 9 nucleotides matching TRBD1. Germline CDR1 reads SGHRS; CDR2 reads YFSETQ. J was trimmed by 4 bases and V by 5 bases; bases with no gene match: 8. There are 15 residues in the CDR3. In DNA form, the CDR3 reads TGCGCCAGCAGATCAGACAGGGGGGAGGCAGATACGCAGTATTTT. This gives the protein CASRSDRGEADTQYF.

This sequence joins TRBV7-2 and TRBJ1-3; perhaps TRBD1 as D (6 bases). Germline V gene sequence: CDR1 SGHTA, CDR2 FQGNSA. Trimming pared 1 base from V and 0 bases from J, leaving 7 bases between. CDR3 length equals 15 residues. The CDR3 DNA reads as TGTGCCAGCAGCTTAGACAGGGACTCTGGAAACACCATATATTTT. Translating gives CASSLDRDSGNTIYF.

This chain links TRBV5-1 with TRBJ2-2; 8 nucleotides match TRBD1. Germline loops: CDR1 SGHRS, CDR2 YFSETQ. The junction had 15 bases not matched to a gene; V was cut back by 3 bases and J by 2 bases. This CDR3 comprises 19 residues. CDR3 sequence reads: CASSWTLNRGKSNTGELFF. Written as DNA, the CDR3 is TGCGCCAGCAGCTGGACCCTGAACAGGGGGAAGTCTAACACCGGGGAGCTGTTTTTT.

The chain combines TRBV19 with TRBJ1-5, with 7 bases matching TRBD1. The length of the CDR3 is 14 residues. Germline values: CDR1 LNHDA, CDR2 SQIVND (reference sequence). The J segment lost 7 bases and the V segment lost 5 bases, leaving 8 bases of the junction unmatched. CDR3 DNA sequence: TGTGCCAGTAGTCCCGACAGGGTAAAGCAGCCCCAGCATTTT. It is translated as CASSPDRVKQPQHF.

The chain has TRBV27 and TRBJ1-1; D might be TRBD1 (6 bases). The CDR3 runs to 14 residues. Trimming took 2 bases from V and 4 from J, leaving 11 bases between them. CDR1 and CDR2 from the germline V gene are MNHEY and SMNVEV (reference sequence). CDR3 coding DNA: TGTGCCAGCAGTTTAAACAGGGCGGCCACTGAAGCTTTCTTT. Amino acid sequence: CASSLNRAATEAFF.

In DNA form, the CDR3 reads TGCGCCAGCAGCCCTTTGAGGGGTAGCGGGGGGGCAGGTGAGCAGTTCTTC. Its translation is CASSPLRGSGGAGEQFF. The V call is TRBV5-1, the J call TRBJ2-1, with 11 bases identical to TRBD2. CDR1 SGHRS and CDR2 YFSETQ come from the germline V gene. The trim removed 4 bases at V and 9 bases at J, leaving 15 bases unmatched. This CDR3 region has 17 residues.

CDR3 residues: CASSLGLAGGSQETQYF. In DNA, the CDR3 is TGCGCCAGCAGCTTGGGACTAGCGGGGGGCTCTCAAGAGACCCAGTACTTC. The chain employs TRBV5-1 and TRBJ2-5; 13 bases are shared with TRBD2. The CDR3 sequence is 17 residues long. J was trimmed by 2 bases and V by 0 bases; bases with no gene match: 4. The germline V gene has CDR1 SGHRS and CDR2 YFSETQ.

This chain joins TRBV28 and TRBJ1-5; D perhaps matches TRBD1 (5 bases). Germline V gives CDR1 MDHEN, CDR2 SYDVKM. The ends were cut back, 7 bases at V and 2 bases at J, with 18 bases in the middle. The CDR3 is 16 amino acids. This CDR3 is CASTHSGRGGNQPQHF. The CDR3 region has the DNA TGTGCCAGCACCCACTCAGGGAGGGGAGGCAATCAGCCCCAGCATTTT.

J is TRBJ1-1 and V is TRBV18; TRBD1 aligns across 7 bases. Germline V gene data show CDR1 as KGHSH and CDR2 as LQKENI. The CDR3 has 12 residues. V lost 3 bases and J lost 11; bases outside the gene matches: 6. CDR3 protein: CASSPVQGDAFF. DNA of the CDR3: TGTGCCAGCTCACCGGTTCAGGGGGACGCTTTCTTT.

The chain is built from TRBV7-2 and TRBJ2-7; 9 nucleotides line up with TRBD2. J was trimmed by 0 bases and V by 5 bases; bases with no gene match: 2. The CDR3 covers 14 residues. CDR1 and CDR2 from the germline V gene are SGHTA and FQGNSA. CDR3 bases: TGTGCCAGCAGCCGCGGGGGGGCCTCCTACGAGCAGTACTTC. As protein: CASSRGGASYEQYF.

The chain combines TRBV2 with TRBJ2-3, with a tentative D call TRBD2 (6 bases). Between the trimmed V and J ends, which lost 5 bases and 1 base, there was a span of 7 bases. The CDR3 length is 13 residues. Germline loops: CDR1 SNHLY, CDR2 FYNNEI. The CDR3 DNA sequence: TGTGCCAGCAGTTGGGGGGGCACAGATACGCAGTATTTT. This encodes CASSWGGTDTQYF.

V gene TRBV27 combines with J gene TRBJ1-5, with 7 positions matching TRBD1. The CDR3 is 13 amino acids. Germline-derived CDR1 and CDR2 are MNHEY and SMNVEV (reference sequence). Trimming took 6 bases from V and 3 from J; bases not matched to a gene: 2. The CDR3: CASRTGINQPQHF. In DNA form, the CDR3 reads TGTGCCAGCAGGACAGGGATCAATCAGCCCCAGCATTTT.

The chain recombines TRBV28 with TRBJ2-5, with a tentative D call TRBD1 (6 bases). V lost 5 bases, J lost 5 bases, and 15 bases lay in between. The germline CDR1 and CDR2 sequences are MDHEN and SYDVKM. The length of the CDR3 is 14 residues. The chain's CDR3 is CASSGTRPRETQYF. As DNA, the CDR3 is TGTGCCAGCAGTGGGACACGCCCTCGGGAGACCCAGTACTTC.

The chain couples TRBV19 to TRBJ2-7; weak D call: TRBD1 (5 bases). Trimming removed 7 bases at V and 3 bases at J, with 16 bases between. Per germline, CDR1 LNHDA and CDR2 SQIVND (reference sequence). The CDR3 spans 14 residues. The CDR3 spells CASMTRAGNYEQYF. CDR3 DNA sequence: TGTGCCAGTATGACACGGGCAGGGAACTACGAGCAGTACTTC.